This TCR beta chain appears in the sequencing data of a study of cytomegalovirus exposure and HLA in healthy donors. General study points: In an earlier analysis, about 87% or about 30%: the productive usage of most TCR beta V segments.

The CDR3 runs to 16 residues. A note on this clone: What it binds is not known.

PCR primers comprised 60 Vbeta and 13 Jbeta primers. The table came from immunoSEQ multiplex PCR; TCRdb's copy has only in-frame clones and leaves some out. The data hold 35,000 to 40,000 clones, with roughly 74% observed a single time. Sequenced sample: PBMCs. The chain joins TRBV21-1 to TRBJ2-7; the D call TRBD1 from the table was never checked on the DNA. TRBV21-1 is a listed pseudogene. The receptor comes from a man between 25 and 39 years old in good health and CMV-seronegative. The CDR3 nucleotides are TGTGCCAGCAGCAAGAGGACAGGGCCCAGGGACTACGAGCAGTACTTC. It is translated as CASSKRTGPRDYEQYF.